This T cell receptor beta chain was sequenced during a study of regulatory T cells in long-lasting Graves disease. Germline V gene data show CDR1 as SNHLY and CDR2 as FYNNEI. The CDR3 has 16 residues. V was clipped by 5 bases and J by 1 base, with 17 bases between them. TCR beta libraries were built with iRepertoire HTBI primers and Arm-PCR of CDR3 regions. TCRdb passed the multiplex PCR reads through MiXCR, listing each CDR3 protein once. The table shows 400,000 to 550,000 distinct CDR3 sequences, with 14% to 15% occurring only once. The time point was: newly diagnosed GD, antithyroid drugs for less than 3 months. PBMCs provided the RNA from which the TCR library was made. A further study also used this sample, focusing on T cells in Graves' hyperthyroidism and ophthalmopathy.

Sequenced material: peripheral blood mononuclear cells (PBMCs), taken at new diagnosis, from a patient treated with antithyroid drugs. This clonotype was obtained from a woman in her twenties or thirties with Graves disease. The chain combines TRBV2 with TRBJ1-1; D is undetermined. The CDR3 loop reads CASSLRIRTANTEAFF. The CDR3 coding sequence is TGTGCCAGCAGTCTTCGGATTCGGACGGCGAACACTGAAGCTTTCTTT.